This TCR beta chain was captured in a study of control samples from healthy donors and cancer patients (dated by TCRdb to 2019 to 2021). With regard to this clone: Its cognate antigen has yet to be identified. No base qualities exist here, and no much larger clone lies one base off it.

The library was built by means of the immunoSEQ multiplex PCR assay. This immuneACCESS table, as held by TCRdb, lists in-frame sequences with V and J called but not all clones. Of the missing ones, under half trace to an unresolved V gene in checked studies; the others have no known cause. For this sample the table gives around 68,000 clones, of which 75% to 85% were detected only once. The ten largest clonotypes hold about a sixth of the sample. Inclusive of the bounding cysteine and phenylalanine, the CDR3 is 17 residues long. The retained sequence is limited to the CDR3, 51 bases, with the frame set at the first base. From a lookup of the germline V gene, CDR1 and CDR2 are SGHRS and YFSETQ. Clipping removes 4 bases from V and 0 bases from J, with 9 as the unmatched junction base count.

The clonotype originates from a man aged 55-75 years in good health. The chain employs TRBV5-1 and TRBJ1-1; 10 bases in the middle match TRBD1. Sequenced sample: blood. The DNA sequence follows: TGCGCCAGCAGCGTTAGACAGGGGGCATCAGTGAACACTGAAGCTTTCTTT. This translates into CASSVRQGASVNTEAFF.